A selection of T cell receptor beta chains follows, all from one sample in a study of blood T cells in healthy people across ages. TCRdb re-derived calls from the 5' RACE reads in MiXCR, one entry per CDR3 protein. The sample consists of about 1,400,000 distinct CDR3 sequences, approximately 38% of them appearing once. The sample comprised blood. The receptor set was obtained from a woman aged 18 to 35 in good health. Both conserved end residues are part of each CDR3. D genes are given only for firm matches. Clone size, where shown, is once, few, many, or a class for clones that have expanded.

D gene: TRBD1
J gene: TRBJ2-1
V gene: TRBV6-4
clone size: .
CDR3 DNA: TGTGCCAGCAGTGAGGGACAGGCCTACAATGAGCAGTTCTTC
CDR3 protein: CASSEGQAYNEQFF

D gene: TRBD1
J gene: TRBJ2-1
V gene: TRBV7-2
clone size: few
CDR3 DNA: TGTGCCAGCAGCGCTGACAGGGGCAATGAGCAGTTCTTC
CDR3 protein: CASSADRGNEQFF

D gene: TRBD1
J gene: TRBJ2-7
V gene: TRBV28
clone size: .
CDR3 DNA: TGTGCCAGCATCGCCCGCGGGACAGGGAGCCACGAGCAGTACTTC
CDR3 protein: CASIARGTGSHEQYF

D gene: .
J gene: TRBJ1-1
V gene: TRBV29-1
clone size: .
CDR3 DNA: TGCAGCGTTACGGTCCCGGGAGTTAAGAACACTGAAGCTTTCTTT
CDR3 protein: CSVTVPGVKNTEAFF

D gene: TRBD1
J gene: TRBJ1-5
V gene: TRBV5-1
clone size: .
CDR3 DNA: TGCGCCAGCAGCCGAACAGTCCCCGACAGGGCTAACAATCAGCCCCAGCATTTT
CDR3 protein: CASSRTVPDRANNQPQHF

D gene: .
J gene: TRBJ2-3
V gene: TRBV20-1
clone size: .
CDR3 DNA: TGCAGTGCTAGGTATTCGGGGGGCACAGATACGCAGTATTTT
CDR3 protein: CSARYSGGTDTQYF

D gene: TRBD1
J gene: TRBJ1-2
V gene: TRBV10-3
clone size: .
CDR3 DNA: TGTGCCATCAGAACCCCGGGACAGGGAGGCTATGGCTGCACCTTC
CDR3 protein: CAIRTPGQGGYGCTF

D gene: TRBD1
J gene: TRBJ1-6
V gene: TRBV4-1
clone size: .
CDR3 DNA: TGCGCCAGCAGCCAAGATTTTAGGGACAGGGGCTTTTCACCCCTCCACTTT
CDR3 protein: CASSQDFRDRGFSPLHF

D gene: .
J gene: TRBJ2-3
V gene: TRBV3-1
clone size: few
CDR3 DNA: TGTGCCAGCAGCTACAGTCCCCCCGATACGCAGTATTTT
CDR3 protein: CASSYSPPDTQYF

D gene: .
J gene: TRBJ1-1
V gene: TRBV30
clone size: .
CDR3 DNA: TGTGCCTGGAGCCCTCTCTCAGCCAACACTGAAGCTTTCTTT
CDR3 protein: CAWSPLSANTEAFF

D gene: TRBD1
J gene: TRBJ2-7
V gene: TRBV5-1
clone size: .
CDR3 DNA: TGCGCCAGCAGCCCCCGGGACAGTTCCTTCGAGCAGTACTTC
CDR3 protein: CASSPRDSSFEQYF

D gene: .
J gene: TRBJ1-2
V gene: TRBV6-5
clone size: few
CDR3 DNA: TGTGCCAGCAGTTACGACCGGCCTGCGGGGATAGGTCTTCATTATGGCTACACCTTC
CDR3 protein: CASSYDRPAGIGLHYGYTF

D gene: TRBD2
J gene: TRBJ2-7
V gene: TRBV20-1
clone size: few
CDR3 DNA: TGCAGTGCTAGAGTCTCAAGCGGGAGAGAGGGAGACGAGCAGTACTTC
CDR3 protein: CSARVSSGREGDEQYF

D gene: .
J gene: TRBJ2-5
V gene: TRBV20-1
clone size: .
CDR3 DNA: TGCAGTGCTACGCCCCTCCAGGGCTCGTGGGCGGAGACCCAGTACTTC
CDR3 protein: CSATPLQGSWAETQYF

D gene: .
J gene: TRBJ2-1
V gene: TRBV7-9
clone size: few
CDR3 DNA: TGTGCCAGCAGCTACGGACAGATACACAATGAGCAGTTCTTC
CDR3 protein: CASSYGQIHNEQFF

D gene: .
J gene: TRBJ1-3
V gene: TRBV11-2
clone size: .
CDR3 DNA: TGTGCCAGCAGCTTAGCCCGGGACCCTGGAAACACCATATATTTT
CDR3 protein: CASSLARDPGNTIYF

D gene: TRBD2
J gene: TRBJ2-1
V gene: TRBV6-1
clone size: few
CDR3 DNA: TGTGCCAGCAGTGAACAGTTGGCGGGGGGGCTCGGTGATGAGCAGTTCTTC
CDR3 protein: CASSEQLAGGLGDEQFF

D gene: .
J gene: TRBJ1-3
V gene: TRBV7-2
clone size: .
CDR3 DNA: TGTGCCAGCAGCTCAACTGTGCGGACGGGAAACACCATATATTTT
CDR3 protein: CASSSTVRTGNTIYF

D gene: TRBD1
J gene: TRBJ1-5
V gene: TRBV2
clone size: .
CDR3 DNA: TGTGCCAGCAACAAGGGACAGGCCAGCAATCAGCCCCAGCATTTT
CDR3 protein: CASNKGQASNQPQHF

D gene: .
J gene: TRBJ1-2
V gene: TRBV6-1
clone size: few
CDR3 DNA: TGTGCCAGCCCTGCAACGGGAAAGGATATATGGGGCTACACCTTC
CDR3 protein: CASPATGKDIWGYTF

D gene: TRBD1
J gene: TRBJ2-7
V gene: TRBV28
clone size: .
CDR3 DNA: TGTACCAGCAGTTTATCGACAGGGGCGGCCTTAAGCTCCTACGAGCAGTACTTC
CDR3 protein: CTSSLSTGAALSSYEQYF

D gene: .
J gene: TRBJ1-1
V gene: TRBV5-1
clone size: .
CDR3 DNA: TGCGCCAGCAGCTACGGACGGTACGAGAACACTGAAGCTTTCTTT
CDR3 protein: CASSYGRYENTEAFF

D gene: TRBD1
J gene: TRBJ1-1
V gene: TRBV28
clone size: few
CDR3 DNA: TGTGCCAGCAGTTTCCCTCGGACAGGGTACGAAGCTTTCTTT
CDR3 protein: CASSFPRTGYEAFF